This TCR beta chain was observed in a study of beta chain features in type 1 diabetes. Looking at the study overall: Researchers looked at 85 million to 110 million sorted cells across all samples.

The entirety of the isolated RNA underwent reverse transcription, so expressed TCRB transcripts were sequenced. Clones were sequenced by immunoSEQ multiplex PCR, and TCRdb holds only the in-frame ones, with some missing. The sample holds around 500,000 clones, around 28% seen once. CD4+ naive, central memory, regulatory and stem cell-like memory cells were sorted via CD45RO/CCR7/CD25/CD127/CD95/CD27. Germline CDR1 reads MNHEY; CDR2 reads SMNVEV (reference sequence). Trimming stripped 5 bases from V and 1 base from J, with 8 bases between. CDR3 length: 13 amino acids. As for this clone: As yet, its antigen is unknown.

Study-wide results and caveats: Sampled from patients, naive, central memory and Treg TCRB repertoires appeared more similar than those sampled from healthy donors. Across all four CD4+ subsets, people with type 1 diabetes showed modestly shorter TCRB CDR3s.

The chain joins TRBV27 to TRBJ1-1; D perhaps matches TRBD1 (5 bases). The sequence was collected from a young man in good health. Sequenced: naive CD4+ T cells from blood. The CDR3 bases are TGTGCCAGCAGTCACGGACAGAACACTGAAGCTTTCTTT. It encodes CASSHGQNTEAFF.